The entry that follows covers one T cell receptor (beta chain) sequence. This record comes from a study of PD-L1 blockade in urothelial cancer. At the level of the study: At 3 weeks (second dose) and 6 weeks after starting treatment, blood was analyzed.

Profiled with immunoSEQ multiplex PCR; TCRdb holds only in-frame clones, not every one. The sample yields 95,000 or so clones, roughly 87% seen once. Per germline, CDR1 SNHLY and CDR2 FYNNEI. Trimming left V 8 bases short and J 0 bases short, with 20 bases between. The CDR3 runs 17 residues. As for time point: pretreatment peripheral blood. This TCR was sampled from a man between 60 and 75 years old with urothelial cancer. The specimen was PBMCs, collected around atezolizumab (anti-PD-L1) treatment. The chain employs TRBV2 and TRBJ2-1; D might be TRBD2 (6 bases). CDR3 nucleotides: TGTGCCAGCCTCCCCTCTAATGGGGGGAGCTCCTACAATGAGCAGTTCTTC. Protein: CASLPSNGGSSYNEQFF.